Listed here are 21 T cell receptor beta chains from one sample, sequenced in a study of radiotherapy plus CTLA-4 blockade in lung cancer. TCRdb's copy holds only in-frame clones and misses some; the assay was immunoSEQ multiplex PCR. The profile covers about 97,000 clones, with about four fifths appearing a single time and 2.8% taken by the ten largest. The specimen was peripheral blood, collected from a patient treated with radiotherapy plus ipilimumab. These receptors came from a human donor with non-small cell lung cancer who had a partial response to radiotherapy plus ipilimumab. Some clones in this sample may be carry-over from other donors' samples.

A word on this clone: Germline is not matched at one junction end, which may reflect a read error. V usage is TRBV27 and J usage is TRBJ2-3; 7 bases line up with TRBD1. Germline V gene lookup returns CDR1 MNHEY and CDR2 SMNVEV (reference sequence). The CDR3 runs to 15 residues. CDR3: CATTGLGLSTDTQYF. The CDR3 DNA is TGCGCAACGACAGGGTTGGGCTTGAGCACAGATACGCAGTATTTT.

Comment on this clone: Additional DNA sequences in this sample encode the identical CDR3. The V and J genes are TRBV2 and TRBJ2-4; weak D call: TRBD2 (6 bases). The V end was cut by 6 bases, the J end by 1 base, with 13 bases between. The CDR3 totals 15 residues. The V gene's germline CDR1 is SNHLY and CDR2 FYNNEI. The DNA of the CDR3 is TGTGCCAGCAGCGGTGGAGGGGCGGCCAAAAACATTCAGTACTTC. As protein: CASSGGGAAKNIQYF.

This clone was observed a few times. The V call is TRBV28, the J call TRBJ1-5, with D unresolved. CDR1 and CDR2 (germline): MDHEN, SYDVKM. Trimming pared 3 bases from V and 6 bases from J, leaving 12 bases between. This CDR3 spans 14 amino acids. The DNA of the CDR3 is TGTGCCAGCAGTTTCCAGCTCACGGGTCAGCCCCAGCATTTT. This sequence encodes CASSFQLTGQPQHF.

The chain has TRBV7-9 and TRBJ2-3, with D hard to call. The CDR3 contains 13 residues. The germline V gene encodes CDR1 SEHNR and CDR2 FQNEAQ (reference sequence). V was cut by 3 bases and J by 1 base, with 5 bases left in between. The DNA of the CDR3 is TGTGCCAGCAGCTTTCAGGGCACAGATACGCAGTATTTT. Protein product: CASSFQGTDTQYF.

V is TRBV7-2 and J is TRBJ2-3; 14 nucleotides line up with TRBD2. Per germline, CDR1 SGHTA and CDR2 FQGNSA. The CDR3 is 16 residues long. V was clipped by 4 bases and J by 5 bases; unmatched bases: 5. The CDR3 loop is CASSYRLAGGQDTQYF. Here the CDR3 DNA reads TGTGCCAGCAGCTACCGACTAGCGGGGGGGCAAGATACGCAGTATTTT.

The V gene is TRBV5-1, the J gene TRBJ2-7, with D maybe TRBD2 (6 bases). The CDR3 extends over 13 amino acids. V shed 3 bases and J shed 4 bases, with 11 bases lying between them. Germline V gene data show CDR1 as SGHRS and CDR2 as YFSETQ. The CDR3 spells CASSSGERYEQYF. CDR3 coding DNA: TGCGCCAGCAGCTCGGGGGAGAGGTACGAGCAGTACTTC.

The chain joins TRBV18 to TRBJ2-3, with 14 bases identical to TRBD2. V was pared by 2 bases and J by 4 bases, with 5 bases of the junction left unmatched. This CDR3 comprises 17 residues. Germline-derived CDR1 and CDR2 are KGHSH and LQKENI. The CDR3 DNA sequence: TGTGCCAGCTCACCAACGGGACTAGCGGGAGCGGCAGATACGCAGTATTTT. Translation: CASSPTGLAGAADTQYF.

The V call is TRBV21-1, the J call TRBJ2-1; the table's D call TRBD2 went unverified against the DNA. TRBV21-1 is reported as a pseudogene. This CDR3 comprises 15 residues. CDR3 bases: TGTGCCAGCAGGCCAGCGGGAGTAACTTACAATGAGCAGTTCTTC. The encoded protein is CASRPAGVTYNEQFF.

This sequence joins TRBV7-2 and TRBJ2-3; 7 nucleotides agree with TRBD1. The CDR3 has 14 amino acids. Germline values: CDR1 SGHTA, CDR2 FQGNSA. The ends lost 5 bases at V and 6 bases at J; junction bases unmatched: 8. DNA for the CDR3: TGTGCCAGCAGCGACCGGACAGGTCGGGATACGCAGTATTTT. It yields the protein CASSDRTGRDTQYF.

This rearrangement joins TRBV15 to TRBJ1-5, with D uncertain. V lost 0 bases and J 2 bases, leaving 14 bases between the germline ends. From germline, CDR1 is LNHNV and CDR2 YYDKDF (reference sequence). The CDR3 contains 17 residues. As DNA, the CDR3 is TGTGCCACCAGCAGAGATCTGGTGCGGCTCGGCAATCAGCCCCAGCATTTT. This sequence encodes CATSRDLVRLGNQPQHF.

The V call is TRBV13, the J call TRBJ2-7; maybe TRBD1 (5 bases). Germline CDR1 is PRHDT and CDR2 is FYEKMQ (reference sequence). V was trimmed by 5 bases and J by 6 bases, leaving 17 bases between them. The length of the CDR3 is 14 residues. The CDR3 loop reads CASSPRTRVSEQYF. The CDR3 nucleotides are TGTGCCAGCAGCCCACGGACAAGGGTGAGCGAGCAGTACTTC.

CDR3 amino acids: CASSWRGGETQYF. CDR3 nucleotide sequence: TGTGCCAGCAGTTGGCGCGGTGGAGAGACCCAGTACTTC. The V and J genes are TRBV2 and TRBJ2-5; no firm D call. V was clipped by 5 bases and J by 4 bases, with 11 bases between them. The CDR3 contains 13 residues. Germline V gene data show CDR1 as SNHLY and CDR2 as FYNNEI.

This rearrangement joins TRBV11-2 to TRBJ2-7; maybe TRBD1 (5 bases). The CDR3 is 14 amino acids. Trimming left V 0 bases short and J 11 bases short, with 17 bases between. CDR1 is SGHAT and CDR2 is FQNNGV in the germline V gene. The CDR3: CASSLDVPRARKYF. CDR3 nucleotides: TGTGCCAGCAGCTTAGATGTCCCCAGGGCGAGAAAGTACTTC.

The rearrangement links TRBV19 to TRBJ1-2; D possibly corresponds to TRBD1 (6 bases). CDR1 and CDR2 (germline): LNHDA, SQIVND (reference sequence). The CDR3 length is 15 residues. V lost 1 base to trimming and J lost 2 bases, with 11 bases between them. CDR3 loop: CASSIATTGNYGYTF. The CDR3 nucleotides read TGTGCCAGTAGTATAGCTACGACAGGCAACTATGGCTACACCTTC.

The chain joins TRBV27 to TRBJ1-4; tentative D call: TRBD1 (5 bases). Trimming left V 2 bases short and J 3 bases short, with 13 bases between. Germline values: CDR1 MNHEY, CDR2 SMNVEV (reference sequence). This CDR3 is built from 16 residues. CDR3 residues: CASSLTGRQSNEKLFF. CDR3 DNA sequence: TGTGCCAGCAGTTTAACAGGCCGACAGTCTAATGAAAAACTGTTTTTT.

This clone was observed a single time. CDR3 residues: CASSSGTRGLETQYF. In DNA, the CDR3 is TGTGCCAGCAGCAGCGGGACCCGTGGGCTGGAGACCCAGTACTTC. V and J are TRBV9 and TRBJ2-5; 7 nucleotides align to TRBD2. J lost 5 bases, V lost 4 bases, and 11 bases had no gene match. CDR1 is SGDLS, CDR2 YYNGEE, per germline. There are 15 residues in the CDR3.

The rearrangement joins TRBV19 to TRBJ2-4; 9 bases fit TRBD1. There are 15 residues in the CDR3. The germline V gene has CDR1 LNHDA and CDR2 SQIVND (reference sequence). With V trimmed by 4 bases and J by 5 bases, 6 bases remained unmatched. The CDR3 loop reads CASSTPRTGENIQYF. The DNA of the CDR3 is TGTGCCAGTAGTACCCCGAGGACAGGGGAAAACATTCAGTACTTC.

The chain links TRBV10-1 to TRBJ2-1; the D gene is possibly TRBD2 (5 bases). CDR3 length: 13 residues. The ends were cut back, 2 bases at V and 10 bases at J, with 12 bases in the middle. In germline, CDR1 is WNHNN, CDR2 SYGVQD (reference sequence). As DNA, the CDR3 is TGCGCCAGCAGTGAGAGGGCGGGTGCAGAGCAGTTCTTC. Protein product: CASSERAGAEQFF.

J is TRBJ2-2 and V is TRBV9, with 9 bases lining up with TRBD2. Germline V gene sequence: CDR1 SGDLS, CDR2 YYNGEE. V lost 0 bases to trimming and J lost 4 bases; unmatched junction nucleotides: 1. CDR3 length: 15 residues. The CDR3 sequence is CASSVDSGGTGELFF. CDR3 coding DNA: TGTGCCAGCAGCGTAGATAGCGGGGGCACCGGGGAGCTGTTTTTT.

The chain employs TRBV5-1 and TRBJ2-1; 9 bases are shared with TRBD1. The V segment lost 0 bases and the J segment 7 bases; nucleotides outside the gene matches: 2. The CDR3 runs 14 residues. Germline loops: CDR1 SGHRS, CDR2 YFSETQ. The chain's CDR3 is CASSLEQGANEQFF. The DNA for the CDR3 is TGCGCCAGCAGCTTGGAACAGGGGGCGAATGAGCAGTTCTTC. Full variable domain (rest looked up from reference TRBV5-1 and TRBJ2-1): KAGVTQTPRYLIKTRGQQVTLSCSPISGHRSVSWYQQTPGQGLQFLFEYFSETQRNKGNFPGRFSGRQFSNSRSEMNVSTLELGDSALYLCASSLEQGANEQFFGPGTRLTVL.

V usage is TRBV2 and J usage is TRBJ2-5; D possibly corresponds to TRBD1 (5 bases). The J call is in doubt because the DNA end fits TRBJ2-7 better. Germline lookup yields CDR1 SNHLY and CDR2 FYNNEI. The CDR3 is made up of 14 amino acids. As DNA, the CDR3 is TGTGCCAGCAGTAGTCGGCAGGGATATTACGAGCAGTACTTC. Translation gives CASSSRQGYYEQYF.